This TCR beta chain stems from a study of blood T cell repertoires in COVID-19. Authors' analysis steps: Amplification of reference gene primers provided the estimated nucleated cell counts. This table comes from immunoSEQ multiplex PCR, and its TCRdb copy is limited to in-frame clones, with some not included. Clone size and V and J calls were adopted from that table, with D and trimming inferred from the DNA. The data show under 250,000 clones, about 86% seen once. The CDR3 length is 14 residues. Trimming removed 9 bases from V and 10 bases from J, with 22 bases in between. Germline V gene data show CDR1 as SGHNT and CDR2 as YENEEA.

The specimen sequenced was peripheral blood. The gene calls are TRBV11-3 and TRBJ1-5; D unclear. The sequence was collected from a man aged 50-59 years with active or convalescent COVID-19. CDR3 loop: CARREGPVLYPQHF. The CDR3 DNA sequence: TGTGCCAGGCGGGAAGGGCCGGTCCTATATCCCCAGCATTTT.